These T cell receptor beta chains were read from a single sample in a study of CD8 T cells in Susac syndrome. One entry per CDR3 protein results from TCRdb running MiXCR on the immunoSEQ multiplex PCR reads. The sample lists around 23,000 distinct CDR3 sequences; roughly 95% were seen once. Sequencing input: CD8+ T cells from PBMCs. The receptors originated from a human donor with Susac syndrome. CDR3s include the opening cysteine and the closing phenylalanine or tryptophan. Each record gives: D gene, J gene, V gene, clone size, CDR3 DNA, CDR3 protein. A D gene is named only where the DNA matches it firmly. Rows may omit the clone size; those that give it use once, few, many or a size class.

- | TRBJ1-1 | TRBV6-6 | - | TGTGCCAGCAGTTACTCGTGGGACACTGAAGCTTTCTTT | CASSYSWDTEAFF
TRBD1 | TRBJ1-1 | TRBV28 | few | TGTGCCAGCAGTACTCGGGACAGGGGGCCATCGAACACTGAAGCTTTCTTT | CASSTRDRGPSNTEAFF
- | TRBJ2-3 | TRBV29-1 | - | TGCAGCGTTGGGTTTATCAGAGATACGCAGTATTTT | CSVGFIRDTQYF
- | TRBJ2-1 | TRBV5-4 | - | TGTGCCAGCAGCACCGACAGGAGTGAGCAGTTCTTC | CASSTDRSEQFF
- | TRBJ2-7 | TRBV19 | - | TGTGCCAGTAGTATGGCAGGGGGGCCCTACGAGCAGTACTTC | CASSMAGGPYEQYF
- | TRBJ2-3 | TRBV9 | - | TGTGCCAGCAGCCACTGGCCCTGGTTGAGGGGCGGAGATACGCAGTATTTT | CASSHWPWLRGGDTQYF
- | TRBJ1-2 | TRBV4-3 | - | TGCGCCAGCAGCCAGGGCCTGACAGTTACTTATGGCTACACCTTC | CASSQGLTVTYGYTF
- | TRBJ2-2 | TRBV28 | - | TGTGCCAGCAGCCATCTTGGAGAGAACACCGGGGAGCTGTTTTTT | CASSHLGENTGELFF
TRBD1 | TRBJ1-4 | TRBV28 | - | TGTGCCAGCACCCCGGGACAGACTAATGAAAAACTGTTTTTT | CASTPGQTNEKLFF
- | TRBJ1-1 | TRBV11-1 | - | TGTGCCAGCAGCTCATACACTGAAGCTTTCTTT | CASSSYTEAFF
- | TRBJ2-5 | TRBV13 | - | TGTGCCAGCAGCTCGAGCGGACAGCATCAAGAGACCCAGTACTTC | CASSSSGQHQETQYF
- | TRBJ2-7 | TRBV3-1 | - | TGTGCCAGCAGCCAAGAGCGACCCCTAGGTTACGAGCAGTACTTC | CASSQERPLGYEQYF
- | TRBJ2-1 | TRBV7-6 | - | TGTGCCAGCAGCTTACAGGGCGGGAAGCAGTTCTTC | CASSLQGGKQFF
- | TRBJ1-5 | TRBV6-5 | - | TGTGCCAGCAGTTACTCGGGCGCACGGTTGCAACGAGGTCCCCGCAATCAGCCCCAGCATTTT | CASSYSGARLQRGPRNQPQHF
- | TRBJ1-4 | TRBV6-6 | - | TGTGCCAGCAGTTATTGGGGGCCCACTAATGAAAAACTGTTTTTT | CASSYWGPTNEKLFF
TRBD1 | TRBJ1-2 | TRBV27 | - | TGTGCCAGCAGTTTGAACAGGGGGGGTGGCTACACCTTC | CASSLNRGGGYTF
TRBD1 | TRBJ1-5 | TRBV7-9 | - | TGTGCCAGCAGCTTCCGGGACAGGGGTATGATGAAACAGCCCCAGCATTTT | CASSFRDRGMMKQPQHF
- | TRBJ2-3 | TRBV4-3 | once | TGCGCCAGCAGCCAGCATGGGGAGGGGGCGCGGGCAGATACGCAGTATTTT | CASSQHGEGARADTQYF
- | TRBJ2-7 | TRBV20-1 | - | TGCAGTGCTAGAGATTCCTACGAGCAGTACTTC | CSARDSYEQYF
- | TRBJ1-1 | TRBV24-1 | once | TGTGCCACCAGTATGACAGATAACACTGAAGCTTTCTTT | CATSMTDNTEAFF
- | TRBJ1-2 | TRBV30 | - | TGTGCCTGGGCTACCGACAGCCGCATCAACTATGGCTACACCTTC | CAWATDSRINYGYTF
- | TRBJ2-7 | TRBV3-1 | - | TGTGCCAGCAGCCGTTACAGGGAAACCTCCTACGAGCAGTACTTC | CASSRYRETSYEQYF
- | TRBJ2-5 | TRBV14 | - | TGTGCCAGCAGCCAAGATTTTATTCAGGAGACCCAGTACTTC | CASSQDFIQETQYF
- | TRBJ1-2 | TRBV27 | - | TGTGCCAGCAGTTTATCGGGGTCCTATGGCTACACCTTC | CASSLSGSYGYTF
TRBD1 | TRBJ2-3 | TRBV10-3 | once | TGTGCCATCAGTGAACAGGGGCATAGTGGAGATACGCAGTATTTT | CAISEQGHSGDTQYF
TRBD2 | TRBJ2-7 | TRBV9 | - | TGTGCCAGCAGCCCCGCAGGTCAGCGGGGGCCCGGGGGCGAGCAGTACTTC | CASSPAGQRGPGGEQYF
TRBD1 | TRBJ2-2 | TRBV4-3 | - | TGCGCCAGCAGCCAAGATAGGAACAGGGGGTCCACCGGGGAGCTGTTTTTT | CASSQDRNRGSTGELFF
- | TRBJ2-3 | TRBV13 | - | TGTGCCAGCAGCTCGAGCACAGATACGCAGTATTTT | CASSSSTDTQYF
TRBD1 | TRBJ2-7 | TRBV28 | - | TGTGCCAGCAGTCGGACAGGCAGCTCCTACGAGCAGTACTTC | CASSRTGSSYEQYF
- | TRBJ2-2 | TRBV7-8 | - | TGTGCCAGCAGCGCACAGGGAGGCGGGGAGCTGTTTTTT | CASSAQGGGELFF
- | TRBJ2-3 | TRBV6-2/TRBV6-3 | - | TGTGCCAGCAGCATCGGGACAGATACGCAGTATTTT | CASSIGTDTQYF
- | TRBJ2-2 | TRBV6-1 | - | TGTGCCAGCAGTGAAGCGCTCTCGGACACCGGGGAGCTGTTTTTT | CASSEALSDTGELFF
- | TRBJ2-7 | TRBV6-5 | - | TGTGCCAGCAGTTACGGGACCAACTACGAGCAGTACTTC | CASSYGTNYEQYF
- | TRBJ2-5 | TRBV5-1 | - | TGCGCCAGCAGCTTGGCTAGGCAGGGCAAAGAGACCCAGTACTTC | CASSLARQGKETQYF
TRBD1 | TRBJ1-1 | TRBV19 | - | TGTGCCAGTAGCAACAGGGGGATTTGGAACACTGAAGCTTTCTTT | CASSNRGIWNTEAFF
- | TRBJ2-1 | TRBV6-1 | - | TGTGCCAGTTCCTTAGCATTCGTCGAACCTACGGCGGACAATGAGCAGTTCTTC | CASSLAFVEPTADNEQFF
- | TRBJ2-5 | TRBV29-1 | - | TGCACCCACATGGATTCTAGCCAAGAGACCCAGTACTTC | CTHMDSSQETQYF
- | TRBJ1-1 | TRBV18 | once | TGTGCCAGCTCACCACACCCAGGACCGAACACTGAAGCTTTCTTT | CASSPHPGPNTEAFF
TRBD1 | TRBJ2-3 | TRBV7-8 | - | TGTGCCAGCAGCTTAGTATTGCCAGGGGGTGTCGGCACAGATACGCAGTATTTT | CASSLVLPGGVGTDTQYF
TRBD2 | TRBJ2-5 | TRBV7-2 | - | TGTGCCAGCAGCTTACCTGGACTAGCGGGGCCATTGGGGACCCAGTACTTC | CASSLPGLAGPLGTQYF
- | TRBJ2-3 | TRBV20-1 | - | TGCAGTGCTAGGCCACCCTCTGGGGAGATCACAGATACGCAGTATTTT | CSARPPSGEITDTQYF
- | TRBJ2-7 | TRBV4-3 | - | TGCGCCAGCAGCCAAGAGATTGGGGACGTAACCTACGAGCAGTACTTC | CASSQEIGDVTYEQYF
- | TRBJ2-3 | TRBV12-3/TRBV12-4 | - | TGTGCCAGCAGTCCAGGACTTCGGTGGGATACGCAGTATTTT | CASSPGLRWDTQYF
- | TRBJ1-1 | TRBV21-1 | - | TGTGCCAGCAGCAACGCCGACAGGTTCCAAGGAGGCACTGAAGCTTTCTTT | CASSNADRFQGGTEAFF
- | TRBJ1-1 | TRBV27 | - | TGTGCCAGCAGTTTAGACAGTTTGAACACTGAAGCTTTCTTT | CASSLDSLNTEAFF
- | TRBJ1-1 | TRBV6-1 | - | TGTGCCAGCAGTGGATGGGGGAACACTGAAGCTTTCTTT | CASSGWGNTEAFF
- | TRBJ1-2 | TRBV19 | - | TGTGCCAGTGCCGGGACGCAGACGACTATGCGGTATGGCTACACCTTC | CASAGTQTTMRYGYTF
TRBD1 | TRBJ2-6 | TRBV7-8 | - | TGTGCCAGCAGCTTGGCCGGGACAGGTGGCTATTCTGGGGCCAACGTCCTGACTTTC | CASSLAGTGGYSGANVLTF
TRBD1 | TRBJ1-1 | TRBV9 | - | TGTGCCAGCAGCCCGCGGACAGGCGTCGAAGCTTTCTTT | CASSPRTGVEAFF
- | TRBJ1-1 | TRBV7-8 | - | TGTGCCAGCAGCTTAGCCGACAATACCGATCGAGCTTTCTTT | CASSLADNTDRAFF
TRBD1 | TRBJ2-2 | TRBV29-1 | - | TGCAGCGTTGTAGCAGTGGGACAGCACCTCGGCGGGGAGCTGTTTTTT | CSVVAVGQHLGGELFF
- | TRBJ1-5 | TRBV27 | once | - | CASRFLGTGPQHF
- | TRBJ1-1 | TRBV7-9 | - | TGTGCCAGCAGCTTAGGGGTTGGGACTAGGAACACTGAAGCTTTCTTT | CASSLGVGTRNTEAFF